This T cell receptor (beta chain) derives from a study of blood T cell repertoires in COVID-19 (TCRdb year 2020). About the investigation overall: Samples covering the acute and convalescent phases of COVID-19 were provided by collaborators in the United States, Italy and Spain. The prospective study material was composed of cDNA or gDNA derived from T cells, B-cell-depleted T cells, or PBMCs. The dataset comprised deeply sampled blood TCRbeta repertoires from subjects exposed to, actively infected with, or recovered from COVID-19. The repertoires were made available in a free public database intended to serve as a resource for research on the immune response to SARS-CoV-2. Samples came from the ongoing ImmuneRACE study (first 160 participants) plus 1,254 subjects from 6 global collaborators. Nearly every sample came with metadata listing a de-identified subject ID, COVID-19 status, age in years and sex. Where available, HLA class I and class II types were obtained from metadata supplied by the sample provider rather than from assay-based typing. Results the study describes overall, beyond this receptor: The quantity of clinical and demographic metadata differed by source and by participant and was supplied without curation.

Enrolling through a virtual design, the prospective study's participants ranged in age from roughly 18 to 100 years and lived across approximately 25 United States geographic areas. In the prospective study, cohorts were assigned on the basis of participant-reported clinical history obtained from a screening survey and a study questionnaire. Recovered participants in ImmuneRACE Cohort 3 were defined as having two consecutive negative NP/OP PCR tests, clearance from a healthcare professional, or resolution of symptoms. In the prospective study, whole blood, serum and a nasopharyngeal or oropharyngeal swab were collected from each participant by mobile phlebotomists. Participants in the prospective study had the option to provide additional blood draws and questionnaires over a 2-month period. Blood samples from the prospective study were shipped frozen or at room temperature prior to DNA extraction.

Germline trimming amounts to 4 bases on V and 10 bases on J, with 12 as the count of junction bases outside the gene matches. The CDR3 measures 16 amino acids from cysteine to phenylalanine. The retained sequence is limited to the CDR3, 48 bases, with the frame set at the first base. From the germline V gene, CDR1 is KGHSH and CDR2 is LQKENI. The immunoSEQ Assay, a bias-controlled multiplex PCR, was used to amplify TCRbeta CDR3 regions from genomic DNA. The authors' pipeline ran thus. Within the assay, amplification of reference gene primers was used to estimate how many nucleated cells each sample contained. To quantify the absolute abundance of each unique TCRbeta CDR3 rearrangement, sequence reads were collapsed and filtered. For each sample, productive Simpson clonality was calculated as the square root of Simpson's diversity index over productive rearrangements. TCRdb obtained this table from immuneACCESS and retained in-frame rearrangements with V and J assigned. These tables miss some clones; where compared with another copy, unresolved V genes account for less than half of the shortfall, and the remainder is unexplained. V and J calls plus clone size are reproduced from that table; the DNA served to infer D and trimming. The sample profile shows hundreds of thousands of clones; 70% to 90% of them were found once. Approximately 6% of the sample rests with the top ten.

A remark on this clone: Its antigen is unknown. No quality values exist for individual bases; no much larger clone is one base distant.

The sequence joins TRBV18 to TRBJ2-1; a stretch of 11 junction bases matches TRBD2. This clonotype was obtained from a woman aged 40-49 years who had recovered from COVID-19. Sequencing used PBMCs or T cells enriched from blood (not recorded which). The bases read TGTGCCAGCTCACTCGAGACTAGCGGGACGAGCCGGGAGCAGTTCTTC. This encodes CASSLETSGTSREQFF.